This entry lists 25 T cell receptor beta chains sequenced from one sample in a study of T cell changes during pregnancy in multiple sclerosis. The protocol was immunoSEQ multiplex PCR, while the TCRdb copy is restricted to in-frame clones and leaves out a portion. Of about 93,000 clones listed, 85% to 95% are singletons. Material: peripheral blood, obtained after pregnancy. The origin of the receptors is a female donor with multiple sclerosis, enrolled in a pregnancy study.

The chain uses TRBV7-9 and TRBJ2-3, with 9 bases lining up with TRBD1. CDR1 is SEHNR and CDR2 is FQNEAQ in the germline V gene (reference sequence). The trim removed 2 bases at V and 4 bases at J, leaving 10 bases unmatched. The CDR3 length is 17 residues. The CDR3 DNA follows: TGTGCCAGCAGCTTAAGCCTGATACAGGGGGCTGCAGATACGCAGTATTTT. This codes for CASSLSLIQGAADTQYF.

This rearrangement joins TRBV9 to TRBJ2-7, with 8 bases fitting TRBD1. The CDR3 has 15 residues. The V segment lost 3 bases and the J segment 3 bases; nucleotides outside the gene matches: 8. Looked up from germline, CDR1 is SGDLS and CDR2 is YYNGEE. CDR3 loop: CASSEGTGYLYEQYF. The CDR3 DNA sequence: TGTGCCAGCAGCGAGGGGACAGGCTATCTCTACGAGCAGTACTTC.

The V call is TRBV28, the J call TRBJ1-2, with D possibly being TRBD1 (5 bases). V shed 7 bases and J shed 4 bases, with 19 bases lying between them. This CDR3 is 15 amino acids long. Germline V CDR1 and CDR2: MDHEN, SYDVKM. The CDR3 region is CASISPRGGFYGYTF. CDR3 sequence (DNA): TGTGCCAGCATCTCACCGCGGGGGGGGTTCTATGGCTACACCTTC.

The chain combines TRBV12-5 with TRBJ2-1; 7 nucleotides match TRBD1. Trimming removed 8 bases from V and 6 bases from J; junction bases left unmatched: 13. This CDR3 contains 15 residues. Germline CDR1 is LGHNT and CDR2 is FRNRAP. The CDR3 DNA follows: TGTGCTAGTAGAGTGGGACAGCCGGGTGGCAATGAGCAGTTCTTC. Translated: CASRVGQPGGNEQFF.

This chain joins TRBV30 and TRBJ2-3; D ambiguous. The CDR3 sequence is 13 residues long. Trimming cost V 0 bases and J 5 bases, with 9 bases left between them. CDR1 and CDR2 (germline): GTSNPN, SVGIG (reference sequence). The CDR3 loop is CAWSVRSRDTQYF. CDR3 sequence (DNA): TGTGCCTGGAGTGTACGGTCCCGAGATACGCAGTATTTT.

The chain combines TRBV9 with TRBJ1-6; 8 bases fit TRBD1. Germline assignment: CDR1 SGDLS and CDR2 YYNGEE. The junction had 7 bases not matched to a gene; V was cut back by 0 bases and J by 2 bases. This CDR3 has 18 amino acids. The CDR3 sequence is CASSVDPGTGAYNSPLHF. The CDR3 nucleotides are TGTGCCAGCAGCGTAGATCCCGGGACAGGAGCCTATAATTCACCCCTCCACTTT.

The chain uses TRBV25-1 and TRBJ1-1; D unresolved. The germline V and J ends were trimmed by 8 bases and 1 base, with 11 bases remaining between them. CDR1 is MGHDK, CDR2 SYGVNS, per germline. The CDR3 is made up of 13 amino acids. The CDR3 region is CASSLLKNTEAFF. Here the CDR3 DNA reads TGTGCCAGCTCTCTACTTAAGAACACTGAAGCTTTCTTT.

This clone showed up just once. This rearrangement joins TRBV19 to TRBJ2-2; 7 bases align to TRBD1. J was trimmed by 6 bases and V by 7 bases; bases with no gene match: 2. Germline V gene sequence: CDR1 LNHDA, CDR2 SQIVND (reference sequence). CDR3 length: 12 residues. In DNA, the CDR3 is TGTGCCAGTAAGACAGGGTCCGGGGAGCTGTTTTTT. This codes for CASKTGSGELFF.

The chain's CDR3 is CASSLTIGGNEQYF. The CDR3 DNA reads TGTGCCAGCAGTTTGACGATCGGGGGAAACGAGCAGTACTTC. V usage is TRBV27 and J usage is TRBJ2-7; D might be TRBD2 (6 bases). Germline V gene lookup returns CDR1 MNHEY and CDR2 SMNVEV (reference sequence). This CDR3 has 14 residues. V gave up 3 bases and J gave up 5 bases, with 14 bases separating them.

The chain couples TRBV5-1 to TRBJ1-2; a weak D match, TRBD1 (5 bases). V lost 6 bases, J lost 6 bases, and 12 bases lay in between. Germline loops: CDR1 SGHRS, CDR2 YFSETQ. This CDR3 is 12 amino acids long. CDR3 residues: CASTGGGNGYTF. The DNA for the CDR3 is TGCGCCAGCACCGGCGGGGGAAATGGCTACACCTTC.

The chain links TRBV11-2 to TRBJ1-2; D uncertain. The CDR3 totals 15 residues. Trimming removed 0 bases at V and 7 bases at J, with 15 bases between. In germline, CDR1 is SGHAT, CDR2 FQNNGV. CDR3: CASSLEPGMTGGYTF. The CDR3 nucleotides are TGTGCCAGCAGCTTAGAGCCCGGGATGACGGGTGGCTACACCTTC.

This clone was observed once. The V and J genes are TRBV7-8 and TRBJ1-1; D remains unclear. Germline V lookup: CDR1 SGHVS, CDR2 FQNEAQ. The ends were cut back, 3 bases at V and 4 bases at J, with 15 bases in the middle. The CDR3 sequence is 15 residues long. DNA of the CDR3: TGTGCCAGCAGCTTCGAAGAACGAGAGGGCACTGAAGCTTTCTTT. Translated, it gives CASSFEEREGTEAFF.

This clone is a singleton in its sample. CDR3 sequence: CASSPGNTEAFF. The DNA of the CDR3 is TGCGCCAGCAGCCCCGGTAACACTGAAGCTTTCTTT. The chain employs TRBV5-1 and TRBJ1-1; D not resolved. Germline loops: CDR1 SGHRS, CDR2 YFSETQ. Trimming left V 4 bases short and J 2 bases short, with 6 bases between. This CDR3 has 12 amino acids.

The V gene is TRBV9, the J gene TRBJ2-3; 13 nucleotides match TRBD2. Germline V gives CDR1 SGDLS, CDR2 YYNGEE. This CDR3 comprises 17 residues. Unmatched junction bases numbered 8, after V lost 3 bases and J lost 4 bases. CDR3 nucleotide sequence: TGTGCCAGCAGCGGAAAAGGGACTAGCGGGACCTCAGATACGCAGTATTTT. Its protein is CASSGKGTSGTSDTQYF.

The chain carries TRBV7-9 and TRBJ2-7, with TRBD2 identical over 10 bases. This CDR3 spans 16 amino acids. Germline V gives CDR1 SEHNR, CDR2 FQNEAQ (reference sequence). Germline trimming cut 3 bases from V and 7 bases from J; bases unmatched to any gene: 12. The CDR3 loop is CASSFGVLAGVEEQYF. The CDR3 coding sequence is TGTGCCAGCAGCTTTGGTGTGCTAGCGGGAGTTGAAGAGCAGTACTTC.

This rearrangement joins TRBV5-1 to TRBJ2-3; D is undetermined. With 7 bases removed from V and 4 bases from J, the gap between germline ends came to 7 bases. Germline V CDR1 and CDR2: SGHRS, YFSETQ. This CDR3 comprises 11 residues. The CDR3 loop reads CASFGADTQYF. In DNA, the CDR3 is TGCGCCAGCTTCGGAGCAGATACGCAGTATTTT.

The chain carries TRBV6-1 and TRBJ2-1; 13 nucleotides agree with TRBD2. The junction had 7 bases not matched to a gene; V was cut back by 2 bases and J by 12 bases. This CDR3 comprises 15 residues. From germline, CDR1 is MNHNS and CDR2 SASEGT. CDR3 sequence (DNA): TGTGCCAGCAGTGAATGGACTAGCGGGAGTAGTTTGCAGTTCTTC. Translated: CASSEWTSGSSLQFF.

The chain combines TRBV19 with TRBJ1-5; tentatively, D is TRBD1 (5 bases). Trimming shortened V by 8 bases and J by 3 bases, and 11 bases separated the two germline ends. Germline CDR1 and CDR2: LNHDA and SQIVND (reference sequence). The CDR3 is 13 residues long. CDR3 region: CASRQGLNQPQHF. CDR3 DNA: TGTGCCAGTCGGCAGGGTCTCAATCAGCCCCAGCATTTT.

The chain is built from TRBV19 and TRBJ1-5; perhaps TRBD1 as D (5 bases). V was clipped by 6 bases and J by 7 bases, with 13 bases between them. The CDR3 totals 13 residues. Germline V gene sequence: CDR1 LNHDA, CDR2 SQIVND (reference sequence). CDR3 loop: CASSPSGYQPQHF. The CDR3, as DNA: TGTGCCAGTAGCCCCTCAGGGTACCAGCCCCAGCATTTT.

This chain joins TRBV5-6 and TRBJ2-3; the D gene is possibly TRBD1 (5 bases). V was cut by 2 bases and J by 2 bases, with 18 bases left in between. The CDR3 is 17 amino acids. Germline V CDR1 and CDR2: SGHDT, YYEEEE. CDR3 region: CASSFPAGYFATDTQYF. For the CDR3, the DNA is TGTGCCAGCAGCTTTCCAGCAGGGTATTTTGCCACAGATACGCAGTATTTT.

The CDR3 DNA follows: TGCGCCAGCAGCTATACAGGGGCCTACGAGCAGTACTTC. Protein sequence: CASSYTGAYEQYF. This chain links TRBV5-1 with TRBJ2-7; 7 nucleotides agree with TRBD1. This CDR3 has 13 amino acids. Germline V gene sequence: CDR1 SGHRS, CDR2 YFSETQ. V was clipped by 3 bases and J by 2 bases; unmatched bases: 2.

The chain has TRBV2 and TRBJ2-2; no definite D call. Germline V gene data show CDR1 as SNHLY and CDR2 as FYNNEI. The germline V and J ends were trimmed by 6 bases and 0 bases, with 11 bases remaining between them. This CDR3 has 15 residues. CDR3 amino acids: CASRWPQTNTGELFF. CDR3 sequence (DNA): TGTGCCAGCAGGTGGCCACAGACGAACACCGGGGAGCTGTTTTTT.

The chain recombines TRBV7-8 with TRBJ1-5, with 12 bases fitting TRBD1. Germline lookup yields CDR1 SGHVS and CDR2 FQNEAQ. This CDR3 comprises 15 residues. Unmatched junction bases numbered 3, after V lost 5 bases and J lost 4 bases. The CDR3: CASSPGQGANQPQHF. For the CDR3, the DNA is TGTGCCAGCAGCCCGGGACAGGGGGCAAATCAGCCCCAGCATTTT. Based on the CDR3 plus reference TRBV7-8 and TRBJ1-5, the full variable domain is GAGVSQSPRYKVAKRGQDVALRCDPISGHVSLFWYQQALGQGPEFLTYFQNEAQLDKSGLPSDRFFAERPEGSVSTLKIQRTQQEDSAVYLCASSPGQGANQPQHFGDGTRLSIL.

The V call is TRBV9, the J call TRBJ1-2, with 12 positions matching TRBD1. With V trimmed by 0 bases and J by 6 bases, 9 bases remained unmatched. Germline V gene lookup returns CDR1 SGDLS and CDR2 YYNGEE. There are 17 residues in the CDR3. The CDR3: CASSVGDRGRVSDGYTF. The DNA for the CDR3 is TGTGCCAGCAGCGTAGGGGACAGGGGGCGCGTGAGTGATGGCTACACCTTC. The full variable domain, completed using reference TRBV9 and TRBJ1-2, is DSGVTQTPKHLITATGQRVTLRCSPRSGDLSVYWYQQSLDQGLQFLIQYYNGEERAKGNILERFSAQQFPDLHSELNLSSLELGDSALYFCASSVGDRGRVSDGYTFGSGTRLTVV.

This rearrangement joins TRBV20-1 to TRBJ2-5; D might be TRBD1 (6 bases). The CDR3 has 10 amino acids. Germline values: CDR1 DFQATT, CDR2 SNEGSKA (reference sequence). Trimming took 6 bases from V and 4 from J, leaving 6 bases between them. Here the CDR3 DNA reads TGCAGTGCGGACAGAGAGACCCAGTACTTC. Translation gives CSADRETQYF.